What follows is one T cell receptor (beta chain) and its context. Antigen specificity is unknown. Healthy donors of bone marrow made up the group. This sample was taken from a study of cytomegalovirus exposure and HLA in healthy donors. Study findings and constraints: Immune exposure information available was restricted to CMV serostatus. Indistinguishability led to the exclusion of some V segments, TRBV6-2 and TRBV6-3 included. It was assumed in the presence/absence analyses that sequencing depth was roughly uniform across donors.

With V trimmed by 6 bases and J by 1 base, 1 base remained unmatched. This CDR3 is built from 16 residues. Germline CDR1 SNHLY, CDR2 FYNNEI. In the PCR, 60 Vbeta and 13 Jbeta primers were used. This table comes from immunoSEQ multiplex PCR, and its TCRdb copy is limited to in-frame clones, with some not included. The table shows about 70,000 clones, with approximately 68% occurring only once. The clonotype originates from a woman aged 30 to 39 in good health and CMV-seronegative. Source material: PBMCs. The V call is TRBV2, the J call TRBJ2-1; TRBD2 matches at 15 bases. CDR3 in DNA: TGTGCCAGCAGGGGGACTAGCGGGAGGTCCTACAATGAGCAGTTCTTC. Translation gives CASRGTSGRSYNEQFF.